One sample yielded the 9 T cell receptor beta chains listed below, sequenced in a study of graft-versus-host responses after intestinal transplantation. The assay was immunoSEQ multiplex PCR, and TCRdb's table has in-frame clones only and misses some. This sample has about 110,000 clones, with just under 95% found just once. These receptors have no known antigen. The specimen was unstimulated CD8+ T cells sorted from spleen or lymph node cells, collected before intestinal transplant. The receptor set was obtained from a human donor who received an intestinal transplant.

The V call is TRBV29-1, the J call TRBJ1-1, with a possible D match to TRBD1 (5 bases). Germline V gene sequence: CDR1 SQVTM, CDR2 ANQGSEA. V lost 4 bases to trimming and J lost 3 bases, with 18 bases between them. The CDR3 length is 15 residues. The CDR3: CSVGRSGVIYTEAFF. The CDR3 DNA reads TGCAGCGTTGGCCGGTCGGGGGTTATTTACACTGAAGCTTTCTTT.

J is TRBJ2-1 and V is TRBV6-5; 10 bases match TRBD1. J gave up 2 bases and V 5 bases, and 3 bases lay outside the gene matches. This CDR3 is built from 15 residues. CDR1 is MNHEY and CDR2 is SVGAGI in the germline V gene. CDR3 DNA sequence: TGTGCCAGCAGTCCAGGACAGGGGGCCTACAATGAGCAGTTCTTC. The encoded protein is CASSPGQGAYNEQFF.

This clone was observed a single time. The J gene is TRBJ1-2, the V gene TRBV7-9, with D perhaps matching TRBD1 (5 bases). Trimming stripped 7 bases from V and 8 bases from J, with 14 bases between. Germline CDR1 and CDR2: SEHNR and FQNEAQ (reference sequence). The CDR3 contains 12 residues. The CDR3 coding sequence is TGTGCCAGCAACGAGGGGCCTAAGGGCTACACCTTC. Translated: CASNEGPKGYTF.

The chain employs TRBV6-6 and TRBJ1-5, with 7 bases identical to TRBD1. After removal of 5 bases from V and 1 base from J, the junction contained 5 bases not matched to a gene. Germline-derived CDR1 and CDR2 are MNHNY and SVGAGI (reference sequence). The CDR3 contains 15 residues. The CDR3 DNA reads TGTGCCAGCAGTGAGGGGGCTCCGAGCAATCAGCCCCAGCATTTT. Translation: CASSEGAPSNQPQHF.

The chain carries TRBV6-8 and TRBJ2-1; 9 bases line up with TRBD2. The germline V gene encodes CDR1 MNHGY and CDR2 SAAAGT. With V trimmed by 0 bases and J by 0 bases, 6 bases remained unmatched. The CDR3 runs to 18 residues. This CDR3 is CASSYSTSGPFSYNEQFF. The CDR3 nucleotides are TGTGCCAGCAGTTACTCGACTAGCGGACCCTTCTCCTACAATGAGCAGTTCTTC.

The V call is TRBV27, the J call TRBJ2-6, with 8 positions matching TRBD1. V shed 4 bases, J shed 2 bases, and the junction held 4 bases outside the gene matches. The CDR3 extends over 16 amino acids. The germline CDR1 and CDR2 sequences are MNHEY and SMNVEV (reference sequence). Here the CDR3 reads CASSSRQGTGANVLTF. CDR3 DNA sequence: TGTGCCAGCAGTTCCAGACAGGGGACTGGGGCCAACGTCCTGACTTTC.

The chain is built from TRBV13 and TRBJ1-1; D remains unclear. V was trimmed by 5 bases and J by 2 bases, leaving 12 bases between them. This CDR3 region has 14 residues. CDR1 and CDR2 from the germline V gene are PRHDT and FYEKMQ (reference sequence). In DNA form, the CDR3 reads TGTGCCAGCAGCCCCTTAGGAGGTAACACTGAAGCTTTCTTT. Protein product: CASSPLGGNTEAFF.

This clone came up once. The chain combines TRBV5-1 with TRBJ2-1; TRBD2 aligns across 10 bases. The junction had 9 bases not matched to a gene; V was cut back by 0 bases and J by 6 bases. From germline, CDR1 is SGHRS and CDR2 YFSETQ. This CDR3 has 17 amino acids. CDR3 in DNA: TGCGCCAGCAGCTTGGTGCTAGCGGGAGAGGCCGCCAATGAGCAGTTCTTC. It yields the protein CASSLVLAGEAANEQFF.

This chain joins TRBV28 and TRBJ2-5; TRBD2 agrees at 10 bases. The germline gives CDR1 MDHEN, CDR2 SYDVKM. J lost 3 bases, V lost 2 bases, and 0 bases had no gene match. The CDR3 runs 14 residues. CDR3 loop: CASSLTSGKETQYF. CDR3 sequence (DNA): TGTGCCAGCAGTTTAACTAGCGGGAAAGAGACCCAGTACTTC. The whole variable domain, remainder taken from reference TRBV28 and TRBJ2-5, is DVKVTQSSRYLVKRTGEKVFLECVQDMDHENMFWYRQDPGLGLRLIYFSYDVKMKEKGDIPEGYSVSREKKERFSLILESASTNQTSMYLCASSLTSGKETQYFGPGTRLLVL.